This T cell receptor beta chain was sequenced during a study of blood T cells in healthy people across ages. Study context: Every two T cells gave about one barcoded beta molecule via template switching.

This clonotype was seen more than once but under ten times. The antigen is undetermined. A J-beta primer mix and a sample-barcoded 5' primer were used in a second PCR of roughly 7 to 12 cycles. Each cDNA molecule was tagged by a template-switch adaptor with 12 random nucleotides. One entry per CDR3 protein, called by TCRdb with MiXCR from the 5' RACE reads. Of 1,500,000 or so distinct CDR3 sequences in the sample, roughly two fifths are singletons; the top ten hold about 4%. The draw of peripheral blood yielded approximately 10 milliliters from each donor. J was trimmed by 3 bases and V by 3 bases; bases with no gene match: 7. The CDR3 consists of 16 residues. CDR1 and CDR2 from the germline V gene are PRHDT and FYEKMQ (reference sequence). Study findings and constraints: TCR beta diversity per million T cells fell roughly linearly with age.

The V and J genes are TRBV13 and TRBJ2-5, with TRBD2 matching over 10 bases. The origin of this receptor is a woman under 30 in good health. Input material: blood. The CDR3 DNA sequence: TGTGCCAGCAGCTTCGGACTAGCGGCAGAAAAAGAGACCCAGTACTTC. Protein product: CASSFGLAAEKETQYF.